This TCR beta chain appears in the sequencing data of a study of T cell responses to AZD1222 COVID-19 vaccine (dated by TCRdb to the early 2020s). Background for the entire study: AZD1222 recipients with second doses at about 4 weeks or about 12 weeks were pooled, because spike-specific TCR depth and breadth did not differ between schedules. A total of 233 trial participants underwent TCR sequencing, of whom about 210 received two doses of AZD1222 and roughly 25 received two doses of the MenACWY control vaccine. Trial participants were enrolled by age into 18-55, 56-69 and 70-plus year subgroups, with approximately 150, 30 and 60 TCR-sequenced participants respectively.

In the paper's terms, the time point label means: baseline before first vaccination. Samples from vaccinated people were obtained from the UK trials COV001 and COV002, which included a single-blind randomized controlled phase 2/3 trial of AZD1222 (ChAdOx1 nCoV-19) in healthy adults. Trial participant PBMC samples were collected at day 0 and day 28 after the second dose for TCRbeta chain sequencing. The CDR3 regions of human TCRbeta chains were analyzed by immunosequencing. As for the authors' bioinformatics: Repertoire TCRs were matched against a reference library of SARS-CoV-2-specific TCRs generated with the MIRA antigen-specificity platform. Breadth was defined as the fraction of unique TCRs that were SARS-CoV-2-associated, and depth was defined as the fraction of total T cells that were SARS-CoV-2-associated. Using the MIRA data, each spike-specific TCR was assigned both to the spike region to which the TCR was reactive and to a CD4 or CD8 class. Log10-transformed breadth and depth values were compared by one-way ANOVA with Sidak's multiple comparisons tests. TCRdb obtained this table from immuneACCESS and retained in-frame rearrangements with V and J assigned. These tables miss some clones; where compared with another copy, unresolved V genes account for less than half of the shortfall, and the remainder is unexplained. V, J and clone size are taken as reported in that table, and D and trimming were inferred from the DNA itself. This sample comprises approximately 56,000 clones, 80% to 90% of them detected only once. Together, the top ten hold over 13% of the sample.

Overall results and qualifications from the work: Epitopes outside the regions mutated in the B.1.351 and B.1.1.7 variants were reportedly recognized by nearly half of the unique spike-specific TCRs. Spike-specific TCR breadth and depth rose significantly after two AZD1222 doses compared with day 0 and with MenACWY recipients. The 56-69-year group was small, and its depth increase did not reach significance, likely because of low power. Conclusions about previously exposed vaccinees are limited because only six or seven AZD1222 recipients were SARS-CoV-2 seropositive at baseline. Because no day 14 peak-response samples were available, repertoires were characterized only after the peak T cell response. Most participants were white British and females outnumbered males, and the authors suggested that clonal diversity may have been underestimated. The vaccine-associated CD4 TCRs covered the entire spike protein, and the dominant responses fell in regions 160-218 and 743-854.

With respect to this clone: It has no known antigen specificity. The sample holds no much larger clone one base away, and base qualities are not on file.

Inclusive of the bounding cysteine and phenylalanine, the CDR3 is 14 residues long. Only the CDR3 DNA is retained, 42 bases long and in frame from the first base. V lost 2 bases and J lost 1 base; the stretch between them is 8 bases long. The germline V gene specifies KGHSH as CDR1 and LQKENI as CDR2. The specimen was peripheral blood, collected on day 0 of AZD1222 vaccination. This clonotype was obtained from an adult in good health. The receptor chain draws on TRBV18 and TRBJ1-2, with the D gene call left open. The DNA is TGTGCCAGCTCACCAAAGGAACATAACTATGGCTACACCTTC. Protein translation: CASSPKEHNYGYTF.